This TCR beta chain emerged from a study of shared clonotypes between healthy human individuals (dated by TCRdb to 2020 to 2022). The study in broad terms: The cohort included a few men and a couple of women between 18 and 49 years of age. For each donor, three plates each were used for CD4 naive and CD4 memory, two plates were used for CD8 naive, and one plate was used for CD8 memory. Blood TCR repertoires of several healthy adults were deeply sequenced to estimate repertoire size and the extent of clonotype sharing between individuals. To increase sequencing depth and limit assay-specific biases, different laboratories used diverse techniques to prepare libraries and sequence TCR repertoires. Per donor, leukapheresis produced somewhere between about 0.94 and 8.9 billion PBMCs.

What the authors observed across the whole study: Based on pairwise subsampling, the degree of clonotype sharing among donors was expected to be affected by sequencing depth. Rarefaction of sorted-subset datasets indicated incomplete sequencing despite the large sequencing depth. Naive subsets generally had larger estimated clonotype richness than memory subsets did. Because the study included a small number of donors, the genetic and exposure-history diversity represented was limited. Sampling was restricted to blood, and TCR repertoires in tissues likely differ from the TCR repertoires found in blood. Compared with non-shared clonotypes, the clonotypes found in all four sorted-subset donors had higher generation probabilities. When a handful of donors were compared, the shared fraction of clonotypes was about 5.5% for naive CD4, about 4% for naive CD8, about 2.5% for memory CD4, and 0.4% for memory CD8.

For this clone: It has no known antigen specificity. Base quality data are lacking; no much larger clone is found one base away.

Using the deep immunoSEQ assay, TCR CDR3 regions were amplified from genomic DNA by multiplex PCR. For each cell subset, the extracted genomic DNA was distributed evenly across all wells of several immunoSEQ 96-well plates, and each plate served as one replicate. Each replicate PCR for sorted subsets received about 200 ng genomic DNA, equal to tens of thousands of T cell genomes. The purified libraries were quantified using a Qubit 3.0 fluorometer, sized with a Bioanalyzer 2100, and then quantified again using the KAPA Library Quantification kit. Each immunoSEQ 96-well plate was sequenced on its own single-read 150-cycle Illumina NextSeq 550 flow cell. In the authors' own workflow: Because only junctional sequences without quality scores were contained in the immunoSEQ output, filtering matching that applied to full-length reads could not be performed. Sequences were annotated with PyIR, a Python wrapper for IgBLAST v1.9, and V/J genes and CDR3 were assigned using IMGT germline references. Reads were removed for weak V/J assignments (E-value above 1e-6), missing CDR3, stop codons, out-of-frame junctions, or ambiguous translated residues. A V3J clonotype was defined by an identical inferred V gene, J gene, and CDR3 amino acid sequence. The percentage overlap between two repertoires was calculated by dividing the number of shared unique clonotypes by the size of the smaller repertoire. RTK rarefaction, the Chao1 estimator, and Recon v2.1 estimates of unobserved clonotypes were used to assess repertoire richness. For all TCRbeta clonotypes obtained by the gDNA method from several donors, generation probabilities were computed with OLGA. TCRdb took this table from immuneACCESS and kept in-frame rearrangements with V and J called. Such tables lack part of the clones; where checked against another copy, unresolved V genes explain under half of the gap, and the rest is unexplained. V, J and clone size are taken as reported in that table, and D and trimming were inferred from the DNA itself. The sample table contains some 2.4 million clones; only one count was recorded for 90% to 95% of them. Approximately 0.35% of the sample goes to the ten largest clones.

The germline V gene specifies KGHSH as CDR1 and LQKENI as CDR2. V is shortened by 8 bases, J by 11 bases, and the region joining them spans 13 bases. Taken from cysteine to phenylalanine, the CDR3 has 12 residues. Just CDR3 DNA is preserved here, 36 bases in frame from base 1. Healthy HIV-negative adults with no recently reported acute infections or vaccinations were included as donors. Every donor was a Caucasian adult residing in Nashville, Tennessee, USA. CD4+ T cells were enriched by magnetic negative selection; naive cells were then positively selected on CD45RA, and the negative fraction formed the memory subset. After blood collection by leukapheresis, PBMCs were isolated using Ficoll-Histopaque density gradient centrifugation and then cryopreserved in the vapor phase of liquid nitrogen. Purity and quantity of every magnetically sorted T cell population were checked by analytical flow cytometry. Genomic DNA was isolated from each sorted fraction and quantified by UV absorbance on a Nanodrop 2000c.

Sequenced sample: naive CD4+ T cells from PBMCs. The cell subset or site label, as the study defines it: CD45RA+ positively selected. This sequence originates from a man aged 18 to 30 in good health. Some clones in this sample may be carry-over from other donors' samples. In this chain, TRBV18 is recombined with TRBJ1-6; D gene: possibly TRBD1, on 5 matching bases. The CDR3 has the sequence CASAPGSAPLHF. The DNA reads as follows: TGTGCCAGCGCGCCAGGGTCTGCACCCCTCCACTTT.